This T cell receptor beta chain is from a study of blood T cell repertoires in COVID-19. Study in general: Collection of acute and convalescent COVID-19 samples took place in the United States, Italy and Spain. PBMCs, B-cell-depleted T cells, or T cells provided the cDNA or gDNA that made up the material.

CDR1 and CDR2 (germline): SGDLS, YYNGEE. The CDR3 spans 12 residues. V dropped 3 bases and J dropped 9; count of bases not matched to a gene: 6. Clones were sequenced by immunoSEQ multiplex PCR, and TCRdb holds only the in-frame ones, with some missing. Of about 300,000 clones in the sample, roughly 91% were seen once. The source material was peripheral blood. The gene calls are TRBV9 and TRBJ2-7; 7 nucleotides match TRBD1. The clonotype comes from a woman in her twenties or thirties with COVID-19, enrolled during active disease. CDR3 bases: TGTGCCAGCAGCGCGAACACAGGGGCGCAGTACTTC. It yields the protein CASSANTGAQYF.